What follows is one T cell receptor (beta chain) and its context. Antigen: not known. This entry is derived from a study of T cell responses to AZD1222 COVID-19 vaccine. Study as a whole: Pooled together were second doses at about 4 or about 12 weeks.

Assay: immunoSEQ multiplex PCR; the TCRdb copy retains only in-frame clones and omits some. The table has about 120,000 clones, approximately 83% seen once. The length of the CDR3 is 13 residues. Germline-derived CDR1 and CDR2 are MNHNY and SVGAGI (reference sequence). The V end was cut by 6 bases, the J end by 6 bases, with 15 bases between. Findings of the study overall: Donors in the cohort were predominantly white British and more often female, and clonal diversity was possibly underestimated.

The sequencing here drew on peripheral blood, taken on day 0 of AZD1222 vaccination. The rearrangement uses TRBV6-6 and TRBJ2-7; D unresolved. This receptor was identified in an adult in good health. CDR3 region: CASRILETGEQYF. In DNA form, the CDR3 reads TGTGCCAGCAGGATACTTGAGACGGGCGAGCAGTACTTC.